The 24 T cell receptor beta chains below all came from one sample that was sequenced in a study of blood T cell repertoires in COVID-19. Using immunoSEQ multiplex PCR, the repertoire was profiled, and TCRdb retains in-frame clones only, with some absent. The sample shows 250,000 to 300,000 clones, around 92% of them seen only once. The sequenced material came from PBMCs or T cells enriched from blood (not recorded which). The receptors originated from a woman between 55 and 75 years old who had recovered from COVID-19.

This chain connects TRBV7-2 to TRBJ2-2; the D gene is possibly TRBD2 (6 bases). This CDR3 comprises 16 residues. V was clipped by 4 bases and J by 5 bases, with 17 bases between them. Germline CDR1 and CDR2: SGHTA and FQGNSA. The CDR3 sequence is CASSSGEVGRTGELFF. The DNA of the CDR3 is TGTGCCAGCAGCTCGGGAGAAGTCGGTCGGACCGGGGAGCTGTTTTTT. The full variable domain, with the rest looked up from reference TRBV7-2 and TRBJ2-2, is GAGVSQSPSNKVTEKGKDVELRCDPISGHTALYWYRQSLGQGLEFLIYFQGNSAPDKSGLPSDRFSAERTGGSVSTLTIQRTQQEDSAVYLCASSSGEVGRTGELFFGEGSRLTVL.

This clone was recorded only once. The rearrangement uses TRBV28 and TRBJ1-5, with no clear D. Looked up from germline, CDR1 is MDHEN and CDR2 is SYDVKM. The length of the CDR3 is 13 residues. V was pared by 6 bases and J by 11 bases, with 17 bases between. CDR3 protein: CASRGRGIMAQHF. The CDR3 DNA reads as TGTGCCAGCAGGGGCCGGGGTATCATGGCCCAGCATTTT.

This chain uses TRBV4-1 with TRBJ1-5; tentatively, D is TRBD1 (5 bases). Per the germline V gene, CDR1 is MGHRA and CDR2 is YSYEKL. The CDR3 loop spans 15 amino acids. Between the trimmed V and J ends, which lost 0 bases and 11 bases, there was a span of 17 bases. The CDR3 spells CASSQDIAFAGAQHF. CDR3 sequence (DNA): TGCGCCAGCAGCCAAGATATTGCGTTTGCGGGGGCCCAGCATTTT.

This chain connects TRBV12-3 or TRBV12-4 to TRBJ2-1; D unclear. V lost 2 bases and J 12 bases, leaving 11 bases between the germline ends. The CDR3 length is 12 residues. CDR3 protein: CASSLYPSGQFF. The DNA for the CDR3 is TGTGCCAGCAGTTTATATCCCTCGGGGCAGTTCTTC.

The rearrangement links TRBV6-5 to TRBJ1-1, with unresolved D. V lost 0 bases, J lost 1 base, and 9 bases lay in between. Per the germline V gene, CDR1 is MNHEY and CDR2 is SVGAGI. The CDR3 contains 15 residues. DNA of the CDR3: TGTGCCAGCAGTTACTCGCTCGACTCGAACACTGAAGCTTTCTTT. This translates into CASSYSLDSNTEAFF.

The rearrangement links TRBV7-2 to TRBJ2-1; 8 bases fit TRBD2. Germline values: CDR1 SGHTA, CDR2 FQGNSA. V was clipped by 4 bases and J by 6 bases; unmatched bases: 11. The CDR3 has 16 amino acids. The CDR3 DNA sequence: TGTGCCAGCAGCTCCGGGTCAGGCGGGGGGATCAATGAGCAGTTCTTC. This gives the protein CASSSGSGGGINEQFF.

The chain joins TRBV7-2 to TRBJ1-3; 7 positions match TRBD1. The germline V gene encodes CDR1 SGHTA and CDR2 FQGNSA. With V trimmed by 5 bases and J by 0 bases, 10 bases remained unmatched. The CDR3 has 17 amino acids. In nucleotides, the CDR3 is TGTGCCAGCAGCCCGAATATGGGGACAGTCTCTGGAAACACCATATATTTT. Amino acids: CASSPNMGTVSGNTIYF.

The chain combines TRBV9 with TRBJ2-3, with D perhaps matching TRBD2 (5 bases). This CDR3 spans 14 amino acids. V was cut by 2 bases and J by 4 bases, with 11 bases left in between. Germline V gene sequence: CDR1 SGDLS, CDR2 YYNGEE. In DNA, the CDR3 is TGTGCCAGCAGCGTTAGTTTGAGGGCAGATACGCAGTATTTT. Its protein product is CASSVSLRADTQYF.

The chain combines TRBV3-1 (or the pseudogene TRBV3-2) with TRBJ2-1, with D perhaps TRBD2 (5 bases). This CDR3 spans 14 amino acids. In germline, CDR1 is LGHDT, CDR2 YNNKEL (reference sequence). V lost 2 bases to trimming and J lost 3 bases, with 8 bases between them. Here the CDR3 DNA reads TGTGCCAGCAGCCAAATCCGGGGCTACAATGAGCAGTTCTTC. This encodes CASSQIRGYNEQFF.

The V and J genes are TRBV7-9 and TRBJ1-5; D remains unclear. The V gene lost 1 base and the J gene lost 6 bases, with 4 bases spanning the gap. The length of the CDR3 is 12 residues. CDR1 and CDR2 from the germline V gene are SEHNR and FQNEAQ (reference sequence). CDR3: CASSLDSQPQHF. In DNA form, the CDR3 reads TGTGCCAGCAGCTTAGACTCTCAGCCCCAGCATTTT.

Only one count was recorded for this clone. This rearrangement joins TRBV14 to TRBJ2-1; D is possibly TRBD2 (5 bases). The CDR3 is 15 amino acids. The germline V and J ends were trimmed by 2 bases and 8 bases, with 16 bases remaining between them. The V gene's germline CDR1 is SGHDN and CDR2 FVKESK. The CDR3 nucleotides are TGTGCCAGCAGCCAATTCATGGGCGGGTTTCATGAGCAGTTCTTC. This sequence encodes CASSQFMGGFHEQFF.

This chain uses TRBV5-3 with TRBJ1-5; D might be TRBD1 (6 bases). TRBV5-3 is marked as an open reading frame, function uncertain. CDR3 length: 14 amino acids. V was clipped by 4 bases and J by 6 bases, with 14 bases between them. As DNA, the CDR3 is TGTGCCAGAAGCCACCGGGACATGTCTCAGCCCCAGCATTTT. This encodes CARSHRDMSQPQHF.

This sequence joins TRBV10-3 and TRBJ2-1; TRBD2 aligns across 7 bases. The germline gives CDR1 ENHRY, CDR2 SYGVKD. This CDR3 comprises 14 residues. V lost 7 bases, J lost 7 bases, and 10 bases stayed unmatched. The CDR3 nucleotides are TGTGCCATCACCGTCGGGGGAGGGCATAATGAGCAGTTCTTC. It is translated as CAITVGGGHNEQFF.

This chain links TRBV5-1 with TRBJ2-1, with a possible D match to TRBD2 (5 bases). The CDR3 is 15 amino acids. CDR1 is SGHRS, CDR2 YFSETQ, per germline. V was clipped by 2 bases and J by 10 bases, with 19 bases between them. In nucleotides, the CDR3 is TGCGCCAGCAGCTTCACCAGCGGCCTCTCGGGGGAGCAGTTCTTC. It specifies CASSFTSGLSGEQFF.

V gene TRBV11-2 combines with J gene TRBJ1-1, with D possibly TRBD1 on 6 matching bases. V was clipped by 3 bases and J by 4 bases, with 15 bases between them. Per the germline V gene, CDR1 is SGHAT and CDR2 is FQNNGV. The CDR3 sequence is 15 residues long. Here the CDR3 reads CASSFMVGGFTEAFF. The CDR3 DNA reads TGTGCCAGCAGCTTCATGGTTGGGGGCTTCACTGAAGCTTTCTTT.

CDR3 bases: TGTGCCAGCAGTTTATCCCCCGGTAGCTCCTATAATTCACCCCTCCACTTT. Protein sequence: CASSLSPGSSYNSPLHF. The chain links TRBV27 to TRBJ1-6; D is ambiguous. V was clipped by 0 bases and J by 0 bases, with 9 bases between them. Germline CDR1 and CDR2: MNHEY and SMNVEV (reference sequence). The CDR3 length is 17 residues.

The chain joins TRBV19 to TRBJ2-1; 7 bases fit TRBD2. The CDR3 has 14 residues. Trimming cost V 7 bases and J 9 bases; bases outside gene matches: 12. Germline V lookup: CDR1 LNHDA, CDR2 SQIVND (reference sequence). The CDR3 reads CASITSARGGEQFF. The CDR3 region has the DNA TGTGCCAGTATCACTAGCGCCCGAGGAGGTGAGCAGTTCTTC. The whole variable domain, remainder taken from reference TRBV19 and TRBJ2-1, is DGGITQSPKYLFRKEGQNVTLSCEQNLNHDAMYWYRQDPGQGLRLIYYSQIVNDFQKGDIAEGYSVSREKKESFPLTVTSAQKNPTAFYLCASITSARGGEQFFGPGTRLTVL.

The CDR3 protein is CASSLHLAANYGYTF. CDR3 sequence (DNA): TGTGCCAGCAGCCTCCATTTGGCCGCAAACTATGGCTACACCTTC. The rearrangement uses TRBV9 and TRBJ1-2, with D unresolved. V was trimmed by 4 bases and J by 2 bases, leaving 15 bases between them. The length of the CDR3 is 15 residues. Per the germline V gene, CDR1 is SGDLS and CDR2 is YYNGEE.

V usage is TRBV19 and J usage is TRBJ1-1, with 7 positions matching TRBD1. This CDR3 has 11 amino acids. Trimming took 8 bases from V and 8 from J; bases not matched to a gene: 5. Germline assignment: CDR1 LNHDA and CDR2 SQIVND (reference sequence). The chain's CDR3 is CASFQGVEAFF. CDR3 DNA sequence: TGTGCCAGTTTCCAGGGGGTAGAAGCTTTCTTT. The entire variable domain, with the rest obtained from reference TRBV19 and TRBJ1-1, is as follows: DGGITQSPKYLFRKEGQNVTLSCEQNLNHDAMYWYRQDPGQGLRLIYYSQIVNDFQKGDIAEGYSVSREKKESFPLTVTSAQKNPTAFYLCASFQGVEAFFGQGTRLTVV.

This sequence joins TRBV7-2 and TRBJ1-2, with D unresolved. CDR1 and CDR2 (germline): SGHTA, FQGNSA. The CDR3 spans 15 residues. Trimming left V 5 bases short and J 0 bases short, with 13 bases between. The CDR3 region has the DNA TGTGCCAGCAGCGAACACTATCCCCCTAACTATGGCTACACCTTC. Protein: CASSEHYPPNYGYTF.

The chain employs TRBV15 and TRBJ1-2; D remains unclear. V dropped 0 bases and J dropped 6 bases, with 14 bases sitting between them. The CDR3 has 15 residues. Germline CDR1 LNHNV, CDR2 YYDKDF (reference sequence). CDR3 amino acids: CATSRDLSTINGYTF. The CDR3 DNA reads as TGTGCCACCAGCAGAGATCTGTCGACAATTAATGGCTACACCTTC.

CDR3 nucleotides: TGTGCCACCACCCCGAGAGAGACAGATAGATACTATGAGCAGTTCTTC. Protein product: CATTPRETDRYYEQFF. This chain uses TRBV15 with TRBJ2-1; TRBD1 might be the D (5 bases). Germline loops: CDR1 LNHNV, CDR2 YYDKDF (reference sequence). Trimming stripped 7 bases from V and 8 bases from J, with 24 bases between. This CDR3 is 16 amino acids long.

J is TRBJ1-1 and V is TRBV28; the match to TRBD1 covers 7 bases. From germline, CDR1 is MDHEN and CDR2 SYDVKM. The CDR3 contains 13 residues. V trimming: 2 bases; J trimming: 11 bases; junction bases outside the gene matches: 8. The CDR3 coding sequence is TGTGCCAGCAGTTTAGGACAGGCAGTTACGGCTTTCTTT. Encoded protein: CASSLGQAVTAFF.

This clone occurred a few times. V is TRBV9 and J is TRBJ2-7; a possible D gene is TRBD1 (5 bases). This CDR3 has 13 residues. V was pared by 8 bases and J by 13 bases, with 25 bases between. Germline values: CDR1 SGDLS, CDR2 YYNGEE. In nucleotides, the CDR3 is TGTGCCAGGCCTAAGGGCAGGGTTGAGTTGGGTTACTTC. Amino acid sequence: CARPKGRVELGYF.